Listed below are T cell receptor beta chains from one sample, sequenced in a study of PD-1 blockade in mismatch repair-deficient tumors. The method was immunoSEQ multiplex PCR; TCRdb's version includes in-frame clones alone and lacks a portion of them. Of fewer than 13,000 clones listed, around nine tenths are singletons. The antigens these receptors bind are not known. The sample consisted of cells cultured in vitro, taken from a patient treated with pembrolizumab. These receptors all come from an adult with mismatch repair-deficient cancer. The CDR3 runs from the conserved cysteine through the conserved F or W. A D gene is named only where the DNA matches it firmly. Where a row states a size, it is once, few, many or the class of an expanded clone; other rows omit it.

v_gene: TRBV13; d_gene: TRBD1; j_gene: TRBJ1-5; abundance: -; CDR3aa: CASSLRQGGQPQHF; CDR3nt: TGTGCCAGCAGCTTAAGACAGGGTGGTCAGCCCCAGCATTTT
v_gene: TRBV5-8; d_gene: TRBD1; j_gene: TRBJ2-3; abundance: -; CDR3aa: CASSWRDRVTDTQYF; CDR3nt: TGTGCCAGCAGTTGGAGGGACAGGGTCACAGATACGCAGTATTTT
v_gene: TRBV5-1; d_gene: -; j_gene: TRBJ1-5; abundance: once; CDR3aa: CASSLLGDSNQPQHF; CDR3nt: TGCGCCAGCAGCTTGCTCGGGGATAGCAATCAGCCCCAGCATTTT
v_gene: TRBV4-2; d_gene: -; j_gene: TRBJ2-7; abundance: -; CDR3aa: CASSQAGTYEQYF; CDR3nt: TGTGCCAGCAGCCAAGCTGGCACCTACGAGCAGTACTTC
v_gene: TRBV5-1; d_gene: -; j_gene: TRBJ2-1; abundance: once; CDR3aa: CASSFRTSGDNEQFF; CDR3nt: TGCGCCAGCAGCTTTAGGACTTCCGGGGACAATGAGCAGTTCTTC
v_gene: TRBV15; d_gene: -; j_gene: TRBJ1-5; abundance: -; CDR3aa: CATSYGTSNQPQHF; CDR3nt: TGTGCCACCAGCTACGGGACATCTAATCAGCCCCAGCATTTT
v_gene: TRBV6-5; d_gene: TRBD1; j_gene: TRBJ1-2; abundance: -; CDR3aa: CASSSITRGHYGYTF; CDR3nt: TGTGCCAGCAGCTCTATTACCAGGGGGCACTATGGCTACACCTTC
v_gene: TRBV5-1; d_gene: TRBD2; j_gene: TRBJ2-5; abundance: -; CDR3aa: CASSLRQASGIFETQYF; CDR3nt: TGCGCCAGCAGTCTTAGGCAGGCTAGCGGGATCTTTGAGACCCAGTACTTC
v_gene: TRBV2; d_gene: -; j_gene: TRBJ2-1; abundance: -; CDR3aa: CAVSIAPGGSEQFF; CDR3nt: TGTGCCGTCAGTATAGCGCCTGGGGGGAGTGAGCAGTTCTTC
v_gene: TRBV27; d_gene: TRBD2; j_gene: TRBJ2-7; abundance: -; CDR3aa: CASSFGLAGVNEQYF; CDR3nt: TGTGCCAGCAGTTTTGGACTAGCGGGAGTAAACGAGCAGTACTTC
v_gene: TRBV9; d_gene: TRBD1; j_gene: TRBJ1-2; abundance: -; CDR3aa: CASSPQLGTVPYGYTF; CDR3nt: TGTGCCAGCAGCCCCCAACTCGGGACAGTCCCCTATGGCTACACCTTC